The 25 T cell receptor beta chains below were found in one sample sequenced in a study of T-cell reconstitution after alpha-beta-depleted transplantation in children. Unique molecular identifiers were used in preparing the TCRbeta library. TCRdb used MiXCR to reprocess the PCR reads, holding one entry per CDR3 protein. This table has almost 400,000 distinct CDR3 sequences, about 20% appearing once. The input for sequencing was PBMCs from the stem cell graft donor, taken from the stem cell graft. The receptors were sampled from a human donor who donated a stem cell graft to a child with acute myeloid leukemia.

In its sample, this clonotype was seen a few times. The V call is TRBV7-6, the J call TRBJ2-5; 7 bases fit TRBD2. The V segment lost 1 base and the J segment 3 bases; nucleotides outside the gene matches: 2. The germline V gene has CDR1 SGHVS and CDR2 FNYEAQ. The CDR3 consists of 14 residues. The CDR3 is CASSLVGLKETQYF. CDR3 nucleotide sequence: TGTGCCAGCAGCTTAGTGGGACTAAAAGAGACCCAGTACTTC.

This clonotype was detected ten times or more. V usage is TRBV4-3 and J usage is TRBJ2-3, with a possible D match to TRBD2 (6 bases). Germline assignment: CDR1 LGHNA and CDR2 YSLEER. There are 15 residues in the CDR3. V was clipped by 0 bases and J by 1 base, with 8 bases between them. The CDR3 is CASSQDSSGTDTQYF. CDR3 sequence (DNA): TGCGCCAGCAGCCAAGATTCTAGCGGCACAGATACGCAGTATTTT.

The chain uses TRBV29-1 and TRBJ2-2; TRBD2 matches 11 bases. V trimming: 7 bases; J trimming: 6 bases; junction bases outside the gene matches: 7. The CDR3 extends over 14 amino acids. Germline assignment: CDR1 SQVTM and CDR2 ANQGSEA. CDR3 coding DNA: TGCAGCGCCCGACTAGCGGGGATGGCCGGGGAGCTGTTTTTT. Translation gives CSARLAGMAGELFF.

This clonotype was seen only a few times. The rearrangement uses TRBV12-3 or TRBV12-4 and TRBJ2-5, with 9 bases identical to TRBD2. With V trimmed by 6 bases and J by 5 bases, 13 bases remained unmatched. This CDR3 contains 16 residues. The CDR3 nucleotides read TGTGCCAGCAGCCCCCTGACTAGCGGTTGGGGGGAGACCCAGTACTTC. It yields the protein CASSPLTSGWGETQYF.

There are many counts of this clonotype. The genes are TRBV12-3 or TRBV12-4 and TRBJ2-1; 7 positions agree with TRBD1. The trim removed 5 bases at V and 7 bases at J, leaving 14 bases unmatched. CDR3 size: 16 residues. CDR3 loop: CASSTTRQGWENEQFF. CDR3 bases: TGTGCCAGCAGTACAACCAGACAGGGATGGGAGAATGAGCAGTTCTTC.

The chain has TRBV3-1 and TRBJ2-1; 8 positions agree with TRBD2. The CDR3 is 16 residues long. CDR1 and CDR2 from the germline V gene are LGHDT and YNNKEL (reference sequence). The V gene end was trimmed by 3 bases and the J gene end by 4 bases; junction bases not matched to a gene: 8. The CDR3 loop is CASSHRLANLYNEQFF. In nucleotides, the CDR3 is TGTGCCAGCAGCCACCGACTAGCGAACCTTTACAATGAGCAGTTCTTC.

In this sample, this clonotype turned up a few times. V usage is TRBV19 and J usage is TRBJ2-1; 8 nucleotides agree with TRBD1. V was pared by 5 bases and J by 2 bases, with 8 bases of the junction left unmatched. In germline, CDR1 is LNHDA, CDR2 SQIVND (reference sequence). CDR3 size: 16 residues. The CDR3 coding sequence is TGTGCCAGTAGTGGGGACAGGCCTGGTCCCTACAATGAGCAGTTCTTC. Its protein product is CASSGDRPGPYNEQFF. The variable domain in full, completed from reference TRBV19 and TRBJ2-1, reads DGGITQSPKYLFRKEGQNVTLSCEQNLNHDAMYWYRQDPGQGLRLIYYSQIVNDFQKGDIAEGYSVSREKKESFPLTVTSAQKNPTAFYLCASSGDRPGPYNEQFFGPGTRLTVL.

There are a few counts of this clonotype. CDR3 DNA: TGTGCCAGCAGCTTGGCCCCACAAGACTACGAGCAGTACTTC. Its protein is CASSLAPQDYEQYF. The V and J genes are TRBV5-5 and TRBJ2-7; no clear D gene. CDR3 length equals 14 residues. Between the trimmed V and J ends, which lost 0 bases and 3 bases, there was a span of 10 bases. Germline V gives CDR1 SGHKS, CDR2 YYEKEE (reference sequence).

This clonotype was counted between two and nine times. CDR3 residues: CASSLPGLAGGTYEQYF. The CDR3 DNA reads as TGTGCCAGCAGTCTTCCTGGACTAGCGGGAGGAACCTACGAGCAGTACTTC. The rearrangement joins TRBV7-9 to TRBJ2-7; 14 bases are shared with TRBD2. V was clipped by 6 bases and J by 2 bases; unmatched bases: 9. This CDR3 contains 17 residues. Germline lookup yields CDR1 SEHNR and CDR2 FQNEAQ (reference sequence). The whole variable domain, remainder taken from reference TRBV7-9 and TRBJ2-7, is DTGVSQNPRHKITKRGQNVTFRCDPISEHNRLYWYRQTLGQGPEFLTYFQNEAQLEKSRLLSDRFSAERPKGSFSTLEIQRTEQGDSAMYLCASSLPGLAGGTYEQYFGPGTRLTVT.

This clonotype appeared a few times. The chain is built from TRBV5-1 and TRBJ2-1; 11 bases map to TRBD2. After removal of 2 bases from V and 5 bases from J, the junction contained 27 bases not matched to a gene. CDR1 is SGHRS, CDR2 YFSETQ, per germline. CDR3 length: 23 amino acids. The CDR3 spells CASSFLVPLTSGKIDDFHNEQFF. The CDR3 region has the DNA TGCGCCAGCAGCTTTCTAGTACCGTTGACTAGCGGGAAGATCGATGATTTCCACAATGAGCAGTTCTTC. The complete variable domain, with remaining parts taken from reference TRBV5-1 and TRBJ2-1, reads KAGVTQTPRYLIKTRGQQVTLSCSPISGHRSVSWYQQTPGQGLQFLFEYFSETQRNKGNFPGRFSGRQFSNSRSEMNVSTLELGDSALYLCASSFLVPLTSGKIDDFHNEQFFGPGTRLTVL.

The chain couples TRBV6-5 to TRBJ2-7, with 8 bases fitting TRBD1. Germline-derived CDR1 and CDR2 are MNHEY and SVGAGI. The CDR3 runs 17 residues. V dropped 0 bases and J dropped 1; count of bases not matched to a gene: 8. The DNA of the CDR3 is TGTGCCAGCAGTTACTCGCCTGGGGGGACAGGTTCCTACGAGCAGTACTTC. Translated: CASSYSPGGTGSYEQYF.

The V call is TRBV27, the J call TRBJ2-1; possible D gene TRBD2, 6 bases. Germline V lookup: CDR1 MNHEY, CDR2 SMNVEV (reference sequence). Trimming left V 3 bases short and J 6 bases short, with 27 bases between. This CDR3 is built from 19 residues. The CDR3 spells CASSLGQGGGRGVFNEQFF. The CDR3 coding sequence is TGTGCCAGCAGTTTGGGGCAGGGTGGAGGGCGGGGAGTCTTCAATGAGCAGTTCTTC.

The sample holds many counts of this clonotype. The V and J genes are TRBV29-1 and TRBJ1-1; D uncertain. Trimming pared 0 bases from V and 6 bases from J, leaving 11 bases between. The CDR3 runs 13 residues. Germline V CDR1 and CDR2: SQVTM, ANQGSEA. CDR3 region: CSVEDRLWSEAFF. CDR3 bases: TGCAGCGTTGAAGATCGATTGTGGTCTGAAGCTTTCTTT.

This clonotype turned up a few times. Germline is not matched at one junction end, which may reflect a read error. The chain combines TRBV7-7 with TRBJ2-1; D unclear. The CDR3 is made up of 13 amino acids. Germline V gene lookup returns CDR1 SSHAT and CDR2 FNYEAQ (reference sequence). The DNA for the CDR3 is TGTGCTAGCAGCCAAAATCTGCAGAATGAGCAGTTCTTC. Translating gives CASSQNLQNEQFF. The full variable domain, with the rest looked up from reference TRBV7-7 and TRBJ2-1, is GAGVSQSPRYKVTKRGQDVTLRCDPISSHATLYWYQQALGQGPEFLTYFNYEAQPDKSGLPSDRFSAERPEGSISTLTIQRTEQRDSAMYRCASSQNLQNEQFFGPGTRLTVL.

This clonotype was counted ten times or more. As DNA, the CDR3 is TGCAGTGCTAACCGTCCGGGACAGGGGGAGTACTTC. This translates into CSANRPGQGEYF. The genes are TRBV20-1 and TRBJ2-4; 11 nucleotides line up with TRBD1. Germline CDR1 DFQATT, CDR2 SNEGSKA (reference sequence). This CDR3 is 12 amino acids long. V was pared by 4 bases and J by 14 bases, with 7 bases of the junction left unmatched.

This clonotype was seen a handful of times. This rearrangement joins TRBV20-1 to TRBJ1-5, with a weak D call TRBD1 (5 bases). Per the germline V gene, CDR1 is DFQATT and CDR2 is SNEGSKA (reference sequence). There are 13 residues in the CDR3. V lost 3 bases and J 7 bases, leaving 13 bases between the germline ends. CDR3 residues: CSARAGAGQPQHF. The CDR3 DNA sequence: TGCAGTGCTAGGGCCGGGGCGGGGCAGCCCCAGCATTTT.

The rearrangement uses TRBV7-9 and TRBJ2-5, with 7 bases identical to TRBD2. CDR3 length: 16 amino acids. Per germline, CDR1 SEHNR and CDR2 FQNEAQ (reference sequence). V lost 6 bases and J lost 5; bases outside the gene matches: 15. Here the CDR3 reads CASSHGGSLLRETQYF. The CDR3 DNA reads TGTGCCAGCAGTCACGGGGGGAGCCTGCTGAGGGAGACCCAGTACTTC.

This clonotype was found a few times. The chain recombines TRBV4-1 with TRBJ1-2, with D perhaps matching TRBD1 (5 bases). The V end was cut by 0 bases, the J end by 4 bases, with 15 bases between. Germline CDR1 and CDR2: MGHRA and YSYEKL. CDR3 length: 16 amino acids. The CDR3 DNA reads TGCGCCAGCAGCCAAGATACTGGACAAAAGATCTATGGCTACACCTTC. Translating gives CASSQDTGQKIYGYTF.

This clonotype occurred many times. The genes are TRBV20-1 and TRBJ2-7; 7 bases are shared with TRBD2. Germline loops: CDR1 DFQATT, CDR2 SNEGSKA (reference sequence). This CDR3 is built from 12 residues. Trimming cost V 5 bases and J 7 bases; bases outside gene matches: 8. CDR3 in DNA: TGCAGTGCTTCTCGACTAGCCGGGGAGCAGTACTTC. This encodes CSASRLAGEQYF.

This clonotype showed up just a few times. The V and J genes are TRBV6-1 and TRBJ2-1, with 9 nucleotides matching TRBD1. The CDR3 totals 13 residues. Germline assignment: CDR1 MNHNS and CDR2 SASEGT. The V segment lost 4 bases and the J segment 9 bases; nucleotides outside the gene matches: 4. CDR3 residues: CASSVDRGSEQFF. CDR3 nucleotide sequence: TGTGCCAGCAGTGTGGACAGGGGAAGTGAGCAGTTCTTC.

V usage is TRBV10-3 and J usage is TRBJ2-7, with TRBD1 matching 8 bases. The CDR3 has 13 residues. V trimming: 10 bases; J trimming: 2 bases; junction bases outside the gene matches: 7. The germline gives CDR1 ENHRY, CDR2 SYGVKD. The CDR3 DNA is TGTGCCAGCGGACAGGGCCCGACCTACGAGCAGTACTTC. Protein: CASGQGPTYEQYF.

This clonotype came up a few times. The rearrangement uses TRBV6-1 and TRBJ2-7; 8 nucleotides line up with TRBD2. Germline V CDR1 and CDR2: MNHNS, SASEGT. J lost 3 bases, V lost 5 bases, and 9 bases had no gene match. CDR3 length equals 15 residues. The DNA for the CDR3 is TGTGCCAGCAGTAGTAGCGGGAACCTAGGCTACGAGCAGTACTTC. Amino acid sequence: CASSSSGNLGYEQYF.

As DNA, the CDR3 is TGCAGCGTTGTTGAGGGGTCCTACGAGCAGTACTTC. Protein sequence: CSVVEGSYEQYF. The chain combines TRBV29-1 with TRBJ2-7; the D call may be TRBD1 or TRBD2 (5 bases each). The CDR3 has 12 amino acids. V was cut by 4 bases and J by 1 base, with 8 bases left in between. Per germline, CDR1 SQVTM and CDR2 ANQGSEA.

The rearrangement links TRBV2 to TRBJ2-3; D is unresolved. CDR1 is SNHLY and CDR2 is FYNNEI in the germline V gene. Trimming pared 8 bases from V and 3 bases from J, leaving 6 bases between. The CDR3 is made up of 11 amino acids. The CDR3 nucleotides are TGTGCCAGCTACGGGACAGATACGCAGTATTTT. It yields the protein CASYGTDTQYF.

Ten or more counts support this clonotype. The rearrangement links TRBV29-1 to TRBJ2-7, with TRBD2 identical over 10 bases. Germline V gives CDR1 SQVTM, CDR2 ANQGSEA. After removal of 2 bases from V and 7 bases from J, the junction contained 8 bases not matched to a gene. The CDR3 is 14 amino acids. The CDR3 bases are TGCAGCGTTGAATGGGCTAGCGGGAGTGTAGAGCAGTACTTC. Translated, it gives CSVEWASGSVEQYF.